This TCR beta chain comes out of a study of T cell changes during pregnancy in multiple sclerosis. The germline gives CDR1 LGHNA, CDR2 YSLEER. The CDR3 runs 14 residues. The J segment lost 5 bases and the V segment lost 5 bases, leaving 5 bases of the junction unmatched. Here immunoSEQ multiplex PCR was the method, and the copy in TCRdb shows in-frame clones only, minus some. The table has roughly 80,000 clones, more than 85% seen once. This receptor was obtained from a female donor in good health, enrolled as a control in a pregnancy study. Specimen: peripheral blood, collected after pregnancy. The rearrangement links TRBV4-3 to TRBJ2-1, with TRBD1 matching over 8 bases. The CDR3: CASSGQGIHNEQFF. Here the CDR3 DNA reads TGCGCCAGCAGCGGACAGGGTATCCACAATGAGCAGTTCTTC.